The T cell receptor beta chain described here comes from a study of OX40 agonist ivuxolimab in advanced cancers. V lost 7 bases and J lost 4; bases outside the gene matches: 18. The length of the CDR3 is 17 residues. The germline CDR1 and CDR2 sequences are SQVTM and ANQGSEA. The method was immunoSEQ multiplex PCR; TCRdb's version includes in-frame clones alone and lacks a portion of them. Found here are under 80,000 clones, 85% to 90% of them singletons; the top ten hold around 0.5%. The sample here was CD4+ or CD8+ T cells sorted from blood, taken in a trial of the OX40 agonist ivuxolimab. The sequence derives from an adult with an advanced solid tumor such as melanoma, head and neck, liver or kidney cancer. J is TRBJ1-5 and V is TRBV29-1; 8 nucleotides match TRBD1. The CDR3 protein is CSGTLGQGKGSNQPQHF. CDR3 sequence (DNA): TGCAGCGGCACCCTCGGACAGGGAAAAGGGTCTAATCAGCCCCAGCATTTT. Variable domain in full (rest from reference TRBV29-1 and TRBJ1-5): SAVISQKPSRDICQRGTSLTIQCQVDSQVTMMFWYRQQPGQSLTLIATANQGSEATYESGFVIDKFPISRPNLTFSTLTVSNMSPEDSSIYLCSGTLGQGKGSNQPQHFGDGTRLSIL.